What follows is one TCR beta chain and its context. Clones were read by immunoSEQ multiplex PCR, and TCRdb kept only the in-frame ones, dropping some. The sample yields about 270,000 clones, 85% to 95% seen once. Participant-given clinical history determined each cohort assignment. V gave up 5 bases and J gave up 3 bases; unmatched junction bases: 2. The CDR3 loop spans 13 amino acids. Looked up from germline, CDR1 is MDHEN and CDR2 is SYDVKM. The sample is drawn from a study of blood T cell repertoires in COVID-19. This TCR came from a man aged 35-49 years who had been exposed to COVID-19. The sample consisted of PBMCs or T cells enriched from blood (not recorded which). This chain joins TRBV28 and TRBJ1-1, with 8 positions matching TRBD1. The DNA of the CDR3 is TGTGCCAGCAGTACAGGGGGAGACACTGAAGCTTTCTTT. Translating it yields CASSTGGDTEAFF.